The 21 T cell receptor beta chains below were found in one sample sequenced in a study of early T cells in non-severe SARS-CoV-2 infection. A single record per CDR3 protein comes from TCRdb applying MiXCR to the 5' RACE reads. The table records roughly 99,000 distinct CDR3 sequences, less than 15% of them present only once. The material sequenced was whole blood, taken at baseline. These receptors were obtained from an adult who was a healthcare worker with PCR-confirmed SARS-CoV-2 infection or an uninfected control (not recorded which).

The chain couples TRBV2 to TRBJ1-1; D unresolved. Germline CDR1 is SNHLY and CDR2 is FYNNEI. CDR3 length: 12 amino acids. Between the trimmed V and J ends, which lost 4 bases and 7 bases, there was a span of 10 bases. The CDR3 coding sequence is TGTGCCAGCAGTGCGGTGGTTAGTGAAGCTTTCTTT. Its translation: CASSAVVSEAFF.

This clonotype was seen many times. The chain carries TRBV10-3 and TRBJ2-7; no clear D. CDR1 is ENHRY and CDR2 is SYGVKD in the germline V gene. The CDR3 loop spans 13 amino acids. Trimming removed 5 bases at V and 2 bases at J, with 10 bases between. The CDR3 loop is CAISRLSTYEQYF. CDR3 nucleotide sequence: TGTGCCATCAGTAGACTGTCTACCTACGAGCAGTACTTC.

This clonotype was detected a few times. This chain connects TRBV18 to TRBJ2-7, with 7 nucleotides matching TRBD1. Germline-derived CDR1 and CDR2 are KGHSH and LQKENI. The CDR3 extends over 14 amino acids. V dropped 0 bases and J dropped 4; count of bases not matched to a gene: 3. In DNA, the CDR3 is TGTGCCAGCTCACCACCAGGGACAGCGTACGAGCAGTACTTC. Translating it yields CASSPPGTAYEQYF.

This clonotype was detected ten times or more. V and J are TRBV10-2 and TRBJ2-1; 7 bases align to TRBD1. This CDR3 is built from 15 residues. Trimming removed 2 bases from V and 5 bases from J; junction bases left unmatched: 6. The germline V gene encodes CDR1 WSHSY and CDR2 SAAADI. The CDR3, as DNA: TGCGCCAGCAGTGAGCTCCAGGGGGTCAACAATGAGCAGTTCTTC. Translating it yields CASSELQGVNNEQFF.

This clonotype was found a few times. This chain uses TRBV5-1 with TRBJ2-2; 9 nucleotides align to TRBD1. The germline CDR1 and CDR2 sequences are SGHRS and YFSETQ. This CDR3 comprises 17 residues. J lost 5 bases, V lost 2 bases, and 10 bases had no gene match. CDR3 protein: CASSFPPGTGWTGELFF. CDR3 DNA: TGCGCCAGCAGCTTCCCACCCGGGACAGGGTGGACCGGGGAGCTGTTTTTT.

The V and J genes are TRBV11-3 and TRBJ2-1; D is perhaps TRBD1 (5 bases). Germline V CDR1 and CDR2: SGHNT, YENEEA. CDR3 size: 11 residues. V was pared by 6 bases and J by 9 bases, with 9 bases between. The CDR3 DNA is TGTGCCAGCAGGGATAGGGGTGAGCAGTTCTTC. Translated, it gives CASRDRGEQFF.

The chain recombines TRBV6-5 with TRBJ1-1, with D tentatively TRBD1 (6 bases). Trimming stripped 6 bases from V and 0 bases from J, with 11 bases between. Germline lookup yields CDR1 MNHEY and CDR2 SVGAGI. The CDR3 extends over 14 amino acids. The CDR3 sequence is CASRPTGMNTEAFF. CDR3 sequence (DNA): TGTGCCAGCAGACCCACAGGGATGAACACTGAAGCTTTCTTT.

This clonotype was seen repeatedly, ten times or more. J is TRBJ2-4 and V is TRBV5-1; D is undetermined. There are 18 residues in the CDR3. Looked up from germline, CDR1 is SGHRS and CDR2 is YFSETQ. Deletions cut 2 bases from V and 3 bases from J, with 21 bases between. CDR3 nucleotides: TGCGCCAGCAGCTTTGGTGCCCGCCCCACACAACACAAAAACATTCAGTACTTC. It encodes CASSFGARPTQHKNIQYF.

The chain carries TRBV2 and TRBJ2-5, with 11 bases fitting TRBD2. Germline V CDR1 and CDR2: SNHLY, FYNNEI. The CDR3 extends over 17 amino acids. V lost 2 bases and J lost 2; bases outside the gene matches: 7. This chain's CDR3 is CASSELTSGILQETQYF. The CDR3 bases are TGTGCCAGCAGTGAACTGACTAGCGGGATCTTGCAAGAGACCCAGTACTTC.

This clonotype was counted between two and nine times. The CDR3 coding sequence is TGTGCCAGCAGTTTAGGCGGGACACGCTACGAGCAGTACTTC. This gives the protein CASSLGGTRYEQYF. The gene calls are TRBV28 and TRBJ2-7; D assignment may be TRBD1 or TRBD2 (6 bases each). This CDR3 comprises 14 residues. Trimming removed 2 bases at V and 3 bases at J, with 11 bases between. CDR1 is MDHEN, CDR2 SYDVKM, per germline. The variable domain in full, completed from reference TRBV28 and TRBJ2-7, reads DVKVTQSSRYLVKRTGEKVFLECVQDMDHENMFWYRQDPGLGLRLIYFSYDVKMKEKGDIPEGYSVSREKKERFSLILESASTNQTSMYLCASSLGGTRYEQYFGPGTRLTVT.

J is TRBJ2-5 and V is TRBV28; D is uncertain. Trimming stripped 3 bases from V and 4 bases from J, with 15 bases between. The CDR3 has 15 residues. Per germline, CDR1 MDHEN and CDR2 SYDVKM. The CDR3 loop is CASSFVSSLGETQYF. As DNA, the CDR3 is TGTGCCAGCAGTTTCGTTTCCAGTTTAGGAGAGACCCAGTACTTC.

The rearrangement links TRBV4-2 to TRBJ1-5; 9 bases fit TRBD1. The CDR3 runs 16 residues. The ends lost 3 bases at V and 6 bases at J; junction bases unmatched: 9. Germline CDR1 and CDR2: LGHNA and YNFKEQ. The CDR3 region has the DNA TGTGCCAGCAGCCATAAAGGGACAGGGTTCGGTCAGCCCCAGCATTTT. It specifies CASSHKGTGFGQPQHF.

This clonotype was found many times. The chain carries TRBV29-1 and TRBJ2-3, with 8 positions matching TRBD1. The germline V gene encodes CDR1 SQVTM and CDR2 ANQGSEA. Trimming cost V 4 bases and J 4 bases; bases outside gene matches: 4. The CDR3 is made up of 13 amino acids. The CDR3 DNA follows: TGCAGCGTTGCCGGACAGGGTGCAGATACGCAGTATTTT. This translates into CSVAGQGADTQYF.

This clonotype was seen a handful of times. V gene TRBV28 combines with J gene TRBJ1-1; D uncertain. V lost 2 bases and J 6 bases, leaving 10 bases between the germline ends. The CDR3 is 13 amino acids. Germline V CDR1 and CDR2: MDHEN, SYDVKM. CDR3 nucleotide sequence: TGTGCCAGCAGTTTAGAAACAAGGGCTGAAGCTTTCTTT. The encoded protein is CASSLETRAEAFF.

A few counts support this clonotype. The V and J genes are TRBV7-9 and TRBJ2-7; D not certain. The CDR3 is 15 residues long. Per the germline V gene, CDR1 is SEHNR and CDR2 is FQNEAQ (reference sequence). Between the trimmed V and J ends, which lost 1 base and 2 bases, there was a span of 12 bases. The chain's CDR3 is CASSLGTPLTYEQYF. The DNA of the CDR3 is TGTGCCAGCAGCTTAGGCACACCCCTCACCTACGAGCAGTACTTC.

This clonotype was seen at least ten times. This chain links TRBV3-1 with TRBJ1-2; TRBD1 is a possible D gene (5 bases). This CDR3 has 16 residues. The germline CDR1 and CDR2 sequences are LGHDT and YNNKEL (reference sequence). Trimming took 4 bases from V and 4 from J, leaving 19 bases between them. The CDR3 DNA is TGTGCCAGCAGCCCACAACCAACGACAGTCGCCTATGGCTACACCTTC. Protein product: CASSPQPTTVAYGYTF.

The J gene is TRBJ2-2, the V gene TRBV29-1; unclear D gene. The germline V gene encodes CDR1 SQVTM and CDR2 ANQGSEA. Trimming took 6 bases from V and 3 from J, leaving 17 bases between them. The CDR3 runs to 15 residues. CDR3 region: CSVLGSERDTGELFF. The CDR3 DNA is TGCAGCGTACTCGGATCAGAGAGAGACACCGGGGAGCTGTTTTTT.

This clonotype has at least ten counts. J is TRBJ2-3 and V is TRBV29-1; D is perhaps TRBD1 (6 bases). The ends were cut back, 6 bases at V and 4 bases at J, with 11 bases in the middle. CDR1 is SQVTM and CDR2 is ANQGSEA in the germline V gene. The CDR3 is 12 amino acids. The DNA for the CDR3 is TGCAGCGTCAGTCCAGGGGCAGATACGCAGTATTTT. This translates into CSVSPGADTQYF.

The chain combines TRBV19 with TRBJ1-2; 8 bases fit TRBD1. V gave up 3 bases and J gave up 4 bases; unmatched junction bases: 10. Germline CDR1 LNHDA, CDR2 SQIVND (reference sequence). The CDR3 spans 16 residues. In DNA, the CDR3 is TGTGCCAGTAGTATGAGGCGAATACAGGGGGGCTATGGCTACACCTTC. Translation: CASSMRRIQGGYGYTF.

This clonotype was counted only a few times. V is TRBV3-1 and J is TRBJ1-2, with unresolved D. Germline loops: CDR1 LGHDT, CDR2 YNNKEL (reference sequence). With 0 bases removed from V and 0 bases from J, the gap between germline ends came to 11 bases. CDR3 length: 16 residues. CDR3 sequence reads: CASSQDGALPNYGYTF. CDR3 nucleotide sequence: TGTGCCAGCAGCCAAGATGGAGCATTACCTAACTATGGCTACACCTTC.

There are many counts of this clonotype. This chain uses TRBV3-1 with TRBJ1-6, with 7 positions matching TRBD1. The J segment lost 6 bases and the V segment lost 1 base, leaving 9 bases of the junction unmatched. The CDR3 runs to 17 residues. CDR1 LGHDT and CDR2 YNNKEL come from the germline V gene (reference sequence). The chain's CDR3 is CASSQGPTGVINSPLHF. The CDR3 bases are TGTGCCAGCAGCCAAGGCCCCACAGGGGTGATTAATTCACCCCTCCACTTT.